These 3 T cell receptor beta chains share one sample of origin, sequenced in a study of identical twins (TCRdb year 2016). Library construction relied on 5' RACE. These reads were obtained on an Illumina HiSeq 2000. TCRdb passed the public sequencing reads through fastp at Q25 and MiXCR, retaining productive beta sequences. Rows with a matching CDR3 protein are joined into one entry that keeps the most common DNA and genes. The sample has around 470,000 distinct CDR3 sequences on record, approximately 14% of them singletons. The ten largest clones add up to around 0.57% of the sample. This same sample was also part of a study on yellow fever vaccine responses in identical twins.

Sequencing input: CD4+ T cells sorted from blood. The receptors were gathered from a woman under 30 in good health.

The chain employs TRBV7-9 and TRBJ2-7; 10 bases match TRBD2. The junction had 13 bases not matched to a gene; V was cut back by 3 bases and J by 5 bases. The CDR3 contains 17 residues. Germline CDR1 SEHNR, CDR2 FQNEAQ (reference sequence). The CDR3 coding sequence is TGTGCCAGCAGCTTGTCCTTTAGCGGGGGGACTTCCCACGAGCAGTACTTC. As protein: CASSLSFSGGTSHEQYF.

In its sample, this clonotype was seen a few times. V gene TRBV12-3 or TRBV12-4 combines with J gene TRBJ1-2; D is undetermined. CDR3 length: 14 amino acids. Trimming left V 4 bases short and J 8 bases short, with 17 bases between. CDR3 sequence: CASSSLTALGGYTF. The CDR3 DNA is TGTGCCAGCAGTTCCCTTACTGCTCTGGGAGGCTACACCTTC.

The chain uses TRBV18 and TRBJ1-4; D not resolved. Trimming cost V 1 base and J 5 bases, with 8 bases left between them. Germline V gene data show CDR1 as KGHSH and CDR2 as LQKENI. The CDR3 is 14 residues long. CDR3 region: CASSPQAGNEKLFF. The CDR3 nucleotides are TGTGCCAGCTCACCACAAGCGGGAAATGAAAAACTGTTTTTT.